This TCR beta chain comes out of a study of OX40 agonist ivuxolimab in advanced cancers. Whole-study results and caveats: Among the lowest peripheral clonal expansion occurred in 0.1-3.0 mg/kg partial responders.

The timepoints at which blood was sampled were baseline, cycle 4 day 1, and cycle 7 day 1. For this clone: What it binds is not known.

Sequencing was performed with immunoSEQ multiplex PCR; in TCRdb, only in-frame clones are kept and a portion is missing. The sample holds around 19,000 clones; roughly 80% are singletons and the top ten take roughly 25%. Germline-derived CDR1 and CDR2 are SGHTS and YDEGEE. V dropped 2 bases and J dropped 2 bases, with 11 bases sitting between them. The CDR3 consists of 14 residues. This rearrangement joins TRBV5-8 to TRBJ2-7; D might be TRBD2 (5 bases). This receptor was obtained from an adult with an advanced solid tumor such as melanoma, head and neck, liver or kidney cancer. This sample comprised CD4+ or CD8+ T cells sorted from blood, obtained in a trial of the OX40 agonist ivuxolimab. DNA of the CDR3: TGTGCCAGCAGCTTAGCTGACGGGACCTACGAGCAGTACTTC. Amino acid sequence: CASSLADGTYEQYF.